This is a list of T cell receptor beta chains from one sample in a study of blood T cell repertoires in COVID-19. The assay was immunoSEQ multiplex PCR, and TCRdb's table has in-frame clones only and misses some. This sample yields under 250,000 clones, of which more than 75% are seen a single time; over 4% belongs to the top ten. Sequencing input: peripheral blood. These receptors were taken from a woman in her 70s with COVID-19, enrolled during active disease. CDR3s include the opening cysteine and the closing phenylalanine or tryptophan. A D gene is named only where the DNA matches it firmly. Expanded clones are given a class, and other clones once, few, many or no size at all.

CASSSGLAGYNEQFF	TGCGCCAGCAGCTCCGGACTAGCGGGGTACAATGAGCAGTTCTTC	TRBJ2-1	TRBD2	TRBV5-1	-
CASSKQGNTEAFF	TGTGCCAGTAGTAAGCAGGGTAACACTGAAGCTTTCTTT	TRBJ1-1	-	TRBV19	-
CASSPGAPGNTIYF	TGTGCCAGCAGCCCAGGGGCGCCTGGAAACACCATATATTTT	TRBJ1-3	-	TRBV7-6	-
CASSPPIRGTEAFF	TGTGCCAGCAGTCCACCCATCAGGGGCACTGAAGCTTTCTTT	TRBJ1-1	-	TRBV28	few
CASSAGTSGYNEQFF	TGCGCCAGCAGCGCCGGGACTAGCGGATACAATGAGCAGTTCTTC	TRBJ2-1	TRBD2	TRBV5-1	-
CASSSSLGRAFF	TGTGCCAGCAGCTCATCCTTGGGGCGAGCTTTCTTT	TRBJ1-1	-	TRBV3-1/TRBV3-2	-
CASSYGGRSYEQYF	TGTGCCAGCAGTTACGGGGGGAGAAGCTACGAGCAGTACTTC	TRBJ2-7	-	TRBV6-5	-
CASSLMLAVYEQYF	TGTGCCAGCAGCTTAATGCTAGCGGTCTACGAGCAGTACTTC	TRBJ2-7	TRBD2	TRBV11-2	-
CASSATGVISTDTQYF	TGTGCCAGCAGCGCCACGGGAGTTATTAGCACAGATACGCAGTATTTT	TRBJ2-3	-	TRBV3-1/TRBV3-2	-
CASSLQGGRTEAFF	TGTGCCAGCAGTTTACAAGGGGGAAGGACTGAAGCTTTCTTT	TRBJ1-1	-	TRBV28	-
CASSEGLAGGETQYF	TGTGCCAGCAGTGAAGGACTAGCGGGCGGAGAGACCCAGTACTTC	TRBJ2-5	TRBD2	TRBV2	-
CASSPLSDRGRYGYTF	TGTGCCAGCTCACCTCTTTCGGACAGGGGTCGTTATGGCTACACCTTC	TRBJ1-2	TRBD1	TRBV18	-
CASSQGLAGIEETQYF	TGTGCCAGCAGCCAAGGGCTAGCGGGTATTGAAGAGACCCAGTACTTC	TRBJ2-5	TRBD2	TRBV4-2	once
CASSLIQGRGEQYF	TGTGCCAGCAGCTTAATACAGGGAAGAGGCGAGCAGTACTTC	TRBJ2-7	-	TRBV11-2	-
CASSPQTSGKYEQYF	TGCGCCAGCAGCCCCCAGACTAGCGGGAAGTACGAGCAGTACTTC	TRBJ2-7	TRBD2	TRBV4-3	-
CASSQGTGNTEAFF	TGTGCCAGCAGCCAAGGGACAGGAAACACTGAAGCTTTCTTT	TRBJ1-1	TRBD1	TRBV3-1/TRBV3-2	-
CASRYRAGSYEQYF	TGTGCCAGTAGATACAGGGCTGGGTCCTACGAGCAGTACTTC	TRBJ2-7	-	TRBV19	-
CASSMLAGGYEQYF	TGTGCCAGCAGCATGCTAGCGGGAGGCTACGAGCAGTACTTC	TRBJ2-7	TRBD2	TRBV3-1/TRBV3-2	-
CASALAGGPPYNEQFF	TGTGCCTCAGCCCTAGCGGGAGGGCCGCCCTACAATGAGCAGTTCTTC	TRBJ2-1	TRBD2	TRBV7-8	-
CASSQGFARDSLSSYYEKLFF	TGTGCCAGCAGCCAAGGATTCGCCCGGGACTCTCTCTCGTCTTACTATGAAAAACTGTTTTTT	TRBJ1-4	-	TRBV3-1/TRBV3-2	-
CSVEVAGQARDTQYF	TGCAGCGTTGAAGTGGCGGGGCAGGCCAGAGATACGCAGTATTTT	TRBJ2-3	-	TRBV29-1	few
CASSHRDRGLQETQYF	TGTGCCAGCAGCCACCGGGACAGGGGGCTTCAAGAGACCCAGTACTTC	TRBJ2-5	TRBD1	TRBV2	-
CATSRDLRVSGGEAFF	TGTGCCACCAGCAGAGATCTCAGGGTTTCGGGGGGTGAAGCTTTCTTT	TRBJ1-1	-	TRBV15	-
CASSLAGTGWSPLHF	TGTGCCAGCAGCTTAGCTGGGACAGGGTGGTCACCCCTCCACTTT	TRBJ1-6	TRBD1	TRBV7-8	-